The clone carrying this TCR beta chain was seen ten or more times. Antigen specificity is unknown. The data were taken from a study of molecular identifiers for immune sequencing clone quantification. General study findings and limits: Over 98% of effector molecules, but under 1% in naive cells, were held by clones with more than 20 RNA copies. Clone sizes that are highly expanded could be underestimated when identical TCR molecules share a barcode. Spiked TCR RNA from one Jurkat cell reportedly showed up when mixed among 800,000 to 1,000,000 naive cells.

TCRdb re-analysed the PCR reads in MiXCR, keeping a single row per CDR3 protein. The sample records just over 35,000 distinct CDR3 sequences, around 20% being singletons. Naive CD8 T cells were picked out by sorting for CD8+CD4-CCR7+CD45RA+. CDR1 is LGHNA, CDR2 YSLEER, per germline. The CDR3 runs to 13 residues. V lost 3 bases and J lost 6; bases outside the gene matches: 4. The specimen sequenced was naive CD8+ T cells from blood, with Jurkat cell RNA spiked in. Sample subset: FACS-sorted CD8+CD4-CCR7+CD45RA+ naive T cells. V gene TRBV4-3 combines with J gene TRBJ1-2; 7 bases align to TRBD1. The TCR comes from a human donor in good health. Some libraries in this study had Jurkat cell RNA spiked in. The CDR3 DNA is TGCGCCAGCAGCCACGGGACAGATCATGGCTACACCTTC. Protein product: CASSHGTDHGYTF.